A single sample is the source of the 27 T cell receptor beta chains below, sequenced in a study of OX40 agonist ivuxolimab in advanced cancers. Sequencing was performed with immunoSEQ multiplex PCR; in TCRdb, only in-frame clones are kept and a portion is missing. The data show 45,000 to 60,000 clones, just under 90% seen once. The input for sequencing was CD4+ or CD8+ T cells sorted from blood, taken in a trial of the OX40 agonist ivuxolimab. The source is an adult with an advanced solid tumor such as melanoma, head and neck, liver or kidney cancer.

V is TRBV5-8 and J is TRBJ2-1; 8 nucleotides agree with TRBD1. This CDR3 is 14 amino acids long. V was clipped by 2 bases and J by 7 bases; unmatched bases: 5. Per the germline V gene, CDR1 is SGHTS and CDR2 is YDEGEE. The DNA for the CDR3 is TGTGCCAGCAGCTTCGGACAGGGTTGGAATGAGCAGTTCTTC. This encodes CASSFGQGWNEQFF. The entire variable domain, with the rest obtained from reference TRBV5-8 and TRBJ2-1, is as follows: EAGVTQSPTHLIKTRGQQATLRCSPISGHTSVYWYQQALGLGLQFLLWYDEGEERNRGNFPPRFSGRQFPNYSSELNVNALELEDSALYLCASSFGQGWNEQFFGPGTRLTVL.

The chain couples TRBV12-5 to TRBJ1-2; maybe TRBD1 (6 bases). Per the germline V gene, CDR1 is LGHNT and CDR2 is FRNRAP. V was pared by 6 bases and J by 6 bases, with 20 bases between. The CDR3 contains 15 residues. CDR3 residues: CASGPLGTPHHGYTF. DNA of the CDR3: TGTGCTAGTGGCCCTCTGGGGACACCTCATCATGGCTACACCTTC.

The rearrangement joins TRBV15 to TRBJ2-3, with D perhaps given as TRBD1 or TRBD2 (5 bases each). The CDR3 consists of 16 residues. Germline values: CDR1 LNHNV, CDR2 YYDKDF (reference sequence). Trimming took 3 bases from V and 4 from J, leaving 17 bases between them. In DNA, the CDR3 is TGTGCCACCAGCAGCAGGGACCTGACGAGGGCAGATACGCAGTATTTT. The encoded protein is CATSSRDLTRADTQYF.

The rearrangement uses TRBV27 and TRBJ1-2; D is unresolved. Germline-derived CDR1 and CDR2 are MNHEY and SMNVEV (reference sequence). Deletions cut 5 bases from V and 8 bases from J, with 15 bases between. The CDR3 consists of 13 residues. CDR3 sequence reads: CASSRPEGDGYTF. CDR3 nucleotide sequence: TGTGCCAGCAGTAGACCAGAGGGCGACGGCTACACCTTC.

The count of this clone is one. This CDR3 reads CASSQEWDRGLPGELFF. The CDR3 region has the DNA TGTGCCAGCAGCCAAGAGTGGGACAGGGGGCTCCCCGGGGAGCTGTTTTTT. The rearrangement uses TRBV4-2 and TRBJ2-2; TRBD1 aligns across 12 bases. The CDR3 length is 17 residues. The V and J ends lost 0 bases and 6 bases, in that order; junction bases with no gene match: 5. The germline V gene encodes CDR1 LGHNA and CDR2 YNFKEQ.

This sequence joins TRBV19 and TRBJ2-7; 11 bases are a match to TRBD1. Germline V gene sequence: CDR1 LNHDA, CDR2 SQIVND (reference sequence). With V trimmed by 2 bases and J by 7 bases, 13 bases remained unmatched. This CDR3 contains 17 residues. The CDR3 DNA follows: TGTGCCAGTAGTATAATTCTCGCGGGACAGGGGGACGAGGAGCAGTACTTC. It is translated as CASSIILAGQGDEEQYF. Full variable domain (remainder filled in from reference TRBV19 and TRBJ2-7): DGGITQSPKYLFRKEGQNVTLSCEQNLNHDAMYWYRQDPGQGLRLIYYSQIVNDFQKGDIAEGYSVSREKKESFPLTVTSAQKNPTAFYLCASSIILAGQGDEEQYFGPGTRLTVT.

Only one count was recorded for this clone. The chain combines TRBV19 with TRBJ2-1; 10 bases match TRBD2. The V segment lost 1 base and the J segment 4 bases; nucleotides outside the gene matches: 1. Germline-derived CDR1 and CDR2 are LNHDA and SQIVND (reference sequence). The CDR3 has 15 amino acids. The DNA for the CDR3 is TGTGCCAGTAGTATAGTGACTAGCGGGTACAATGAGCAGTTCTTC. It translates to CASSIVTSGYNEQFF. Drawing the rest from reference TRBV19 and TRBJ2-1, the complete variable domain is DGGITQSPKYLFRKEGQNVTLSCEQNLNHDAMYWYRQDPGQGLRLIYYSQIVNDFQKGDIAEGYSVSREKKESFPLTVTSAQKNPTAFYLCASSIVTSGYNEQFFGPGTRLTVL.

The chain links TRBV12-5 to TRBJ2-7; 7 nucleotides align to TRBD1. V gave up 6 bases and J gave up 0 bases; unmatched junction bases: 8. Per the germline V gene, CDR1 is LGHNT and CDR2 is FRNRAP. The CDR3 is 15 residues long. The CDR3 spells CASGRDSRVSYEQYF. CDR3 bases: TGTGCTAGTGGGAGGGACAGCCGAGTCTCCTACGAGCAGTACTTC.

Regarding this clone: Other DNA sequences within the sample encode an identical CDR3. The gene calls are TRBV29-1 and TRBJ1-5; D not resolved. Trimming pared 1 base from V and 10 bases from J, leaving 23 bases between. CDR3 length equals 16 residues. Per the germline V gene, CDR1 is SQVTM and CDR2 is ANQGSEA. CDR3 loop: CSVEGGMSSACSPQHF. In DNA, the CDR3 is TGCAGCGTTGAAGGGGGTATGAGCAGTGCTTGCTCTCCCCAGCATTTT.

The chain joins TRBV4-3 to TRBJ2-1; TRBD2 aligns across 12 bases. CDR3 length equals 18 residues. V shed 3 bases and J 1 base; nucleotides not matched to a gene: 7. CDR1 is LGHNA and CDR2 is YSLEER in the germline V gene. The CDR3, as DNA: TGCGCCAGCAGCCAGGAGACTAGCGGGGGTTCTTCCTACAATGAGCAGTTCTTC. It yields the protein CASSQETSGGSSYNEQFF.

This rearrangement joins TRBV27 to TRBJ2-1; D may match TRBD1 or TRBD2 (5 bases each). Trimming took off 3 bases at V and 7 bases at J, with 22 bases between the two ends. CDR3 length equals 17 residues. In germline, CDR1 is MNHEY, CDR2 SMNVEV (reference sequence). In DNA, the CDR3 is TGTGCCAGCAGTTTTGGGGCTAGCACCCTCGAAAGGAATGAGCAGTTCTTC. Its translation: CASSFGASTLERNEQFF.

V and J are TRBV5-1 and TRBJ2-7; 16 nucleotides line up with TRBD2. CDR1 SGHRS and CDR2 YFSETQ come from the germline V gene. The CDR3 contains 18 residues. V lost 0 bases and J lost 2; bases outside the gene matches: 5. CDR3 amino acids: CASSLVGTSGRAAYEQYF. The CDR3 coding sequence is TGCGCCAGCAGCTTGGTCGGGACTAGCGGGAGGGCCGCCTACGAGCAGTACTTC.

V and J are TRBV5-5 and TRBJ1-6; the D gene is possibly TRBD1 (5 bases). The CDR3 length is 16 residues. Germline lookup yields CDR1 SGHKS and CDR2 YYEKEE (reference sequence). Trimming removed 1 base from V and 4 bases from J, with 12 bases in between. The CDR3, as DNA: TGTGCCAGCAGCTTGCAGCCTGGGGCATATAATTCACCCCTCCACTTT. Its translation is CASSLQPGAYNSPLHF.

CDR3 protein: CASSVNSGGTGELFF. In DNA form, the CDR3 reads TGTGCCAGCAGTGTAAATAGCGGGGGCACCGGGGAGCTGTTTTTT. The rearrangement joins TRBV6-4 to TRBJ2-2; TRBD2 agrees at 9 bases. The CDR3 spans 15 residues. J was trimmed by 4 bases and V by 4 bases; bases with no gene match: 4. Germline lookup yields CDR1 MRHNA and CDR2 SNTAGT.

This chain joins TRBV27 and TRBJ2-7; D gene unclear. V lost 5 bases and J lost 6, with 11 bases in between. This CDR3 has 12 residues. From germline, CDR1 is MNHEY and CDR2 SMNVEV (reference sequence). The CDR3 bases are TGTGCCAGCAGTGCCACGGGTGCCGAGCAGTACTTC. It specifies CASSATGAEQYF.

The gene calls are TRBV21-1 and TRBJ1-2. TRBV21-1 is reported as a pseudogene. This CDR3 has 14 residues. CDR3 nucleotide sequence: TGTGCCTCCACCCGGGGTCGGGACGCAAGTGGCTACACCTTC. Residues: CASTRGRDASGYTF.

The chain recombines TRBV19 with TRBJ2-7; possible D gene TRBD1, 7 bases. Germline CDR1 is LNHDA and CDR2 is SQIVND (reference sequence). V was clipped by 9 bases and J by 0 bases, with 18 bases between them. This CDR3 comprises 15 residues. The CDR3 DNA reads TGTGCCAGCACGACAAGGGGGGACAGCTCCTACGAGCAGTACTTC. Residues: CASTTRGDSSYEQYF.

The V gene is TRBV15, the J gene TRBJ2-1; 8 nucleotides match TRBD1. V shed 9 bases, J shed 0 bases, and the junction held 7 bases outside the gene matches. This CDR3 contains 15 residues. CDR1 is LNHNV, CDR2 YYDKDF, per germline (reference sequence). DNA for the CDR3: TGTGCCACGCGTGGGACAGGCTACTCCTACAATGAGCAGTTCTTC. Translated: CATRGTGYSYNEQFF.

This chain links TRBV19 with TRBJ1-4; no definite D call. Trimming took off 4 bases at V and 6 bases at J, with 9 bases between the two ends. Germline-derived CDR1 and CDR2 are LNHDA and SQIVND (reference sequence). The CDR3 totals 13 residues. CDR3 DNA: TGTGCCAGTAGTACCCAGGTTCATGAAAAACTGTTTTTT. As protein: CASSTQVHEKLFF.

The CDR3 sequence: CASSAGTGSGYGYTF. The CDR3 DNA follows: TGTGCCAGCAGCGCCGGGACAGGGTCGGGCTATGGCTACACCTTC. V gene TRBV7-8 combines with J gene TRBJ1-2; 9 nucleotides agree with TRBD1. The germline CDR1 and CDR2 sequences are SGHVS and FQNEAQ. The V and J ends lost 5 bases and 4 bases, in that order; junction bases with no gene match: 8. This CDR3 comprises 15 residues.

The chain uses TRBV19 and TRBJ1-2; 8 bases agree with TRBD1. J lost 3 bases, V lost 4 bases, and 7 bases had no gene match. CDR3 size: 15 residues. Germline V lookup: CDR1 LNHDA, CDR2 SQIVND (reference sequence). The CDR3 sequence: CASSTGGVFDYGYTF. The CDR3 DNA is TGTGCCAGTAGTACAGGGGGCGTCTTTGACTATGGCTACACCTTC.

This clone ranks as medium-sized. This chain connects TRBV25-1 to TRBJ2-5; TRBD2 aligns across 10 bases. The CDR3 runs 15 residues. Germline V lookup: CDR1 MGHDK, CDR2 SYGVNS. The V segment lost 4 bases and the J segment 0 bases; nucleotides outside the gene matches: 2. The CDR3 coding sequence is TGTGCCAGCAGTGCAGGACTAGCGGACCAAGAGACCCAGTACTTC. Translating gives CASSAGLADQETQYF.

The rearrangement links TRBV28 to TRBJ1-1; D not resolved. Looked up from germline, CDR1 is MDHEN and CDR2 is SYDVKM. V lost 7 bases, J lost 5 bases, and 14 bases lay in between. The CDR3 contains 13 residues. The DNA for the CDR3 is TGTGCCAGCAAAGAGGGTGGCGGGACTGAAGCTTTCTTT. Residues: CASKEGGGTEAFF.

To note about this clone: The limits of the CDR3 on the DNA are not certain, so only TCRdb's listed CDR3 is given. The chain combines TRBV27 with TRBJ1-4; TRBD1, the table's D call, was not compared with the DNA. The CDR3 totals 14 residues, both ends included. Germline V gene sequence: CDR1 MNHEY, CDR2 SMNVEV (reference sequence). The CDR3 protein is CASSTSQGREKLFF.

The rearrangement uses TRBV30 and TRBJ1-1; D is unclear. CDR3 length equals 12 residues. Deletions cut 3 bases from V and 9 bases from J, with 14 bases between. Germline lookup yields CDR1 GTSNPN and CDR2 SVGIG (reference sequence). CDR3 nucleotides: TGTGCCTGGAGCGACTTGGGTATAAAAGCTTTCTTT. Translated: CAWSDLGIKAFF.

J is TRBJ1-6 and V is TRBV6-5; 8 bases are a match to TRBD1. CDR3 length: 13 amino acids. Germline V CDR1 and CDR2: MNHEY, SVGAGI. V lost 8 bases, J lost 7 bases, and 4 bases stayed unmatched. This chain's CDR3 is CASSWTGNSPLHF. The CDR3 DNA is TGTGCCAGCTCTTGGACAGGGAATTCACCCCTCCACTTT.

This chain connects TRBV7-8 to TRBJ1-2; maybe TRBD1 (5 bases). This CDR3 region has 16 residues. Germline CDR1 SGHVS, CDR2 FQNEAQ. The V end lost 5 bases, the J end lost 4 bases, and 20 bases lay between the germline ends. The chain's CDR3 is CASSHPLGGGLYGYTF. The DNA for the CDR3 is TGTGCCAGCAGCCACCCTTTAGGTGGGGGACTCTATGGCTACACCTTC.